These 2 T cell receptor beta chains share one sample of origin, sequenced in a study of T cell responses to AZD1222 COVID-19 vaccine (dated by TCRdb to about 2021). The time point label here, explained by the study, means: baseline before first vaccination. Read against the paper, the sample's treatment or condition label means: meningococcal conjugate vaccine given as trial control. The library was prepared using the immunoSEQ multiplex PCR assay. TCRdb stores this immuneACCESS table with in-frame sequences only. Part of the clones is absent; in the studies checked, under half of the shortfall reflects unresolved V genes, and no reason is known for the rest. This sample comprises 95,000 to 150,000 clones, about nine tenths of them detected only once. Around 4.5% of the sample is in the top ten clones. The source material was peripheral blood, sampled on day 0 of MenACWY control vaccination. Receptors originate from an adult in good health.

The rearrangement links TRBV11-3 to TRBJ2-5; 13 nucleotides line up with TRBD2. CDR3 length: 16 residues. CDR1 SGHNT and CDR2 YENEEA come from the germline V gene. V lost 5 bases, J lost 2 bases, and 5 bases stayed unmatched. The CDR3, as DNA: TGTGCCAGCAGCCCGGGACTAGCGGGGTTGCAAGAGACCCAGTACTTC. Translating gives CASSPGLAGLQETQYF.

The V call is TRBV6-5, the J call TRBJ2-7, with TRBD2 matching 11 bases. The CDR3 spans 15 residues. Germline V CDR1 and CDR2: MNHEY, SVGAGI. V was clipped by 0 bases and J by 6 bases; unmatched bases: 4. The CDR3 reads CASSYSSGGAGEQYV. In DNA form, the CDR3 reads TGTGCCAGCAGTTACTCTAGCGGGGGGGCGGGCGAGCAGTACGTC.